These 27 T cell receptor beta chains were sequenced from one sample in a study of blood T cell repertoires in COVID-19. Clones were read by immunoSEQ multiplex PCR, and TCRdb kept only the in-frame ones, dropping some. This sample carries 200,000 to 250,000 clones, around nine tenths of them seen once, and the ten largest clones take approximately 2.9%. Sequenced material: peripheral blood. These receptors came from a man aged 55 to 70 with acute or convalescent COVID-19.

The gene calls are TRBV4-2 and TRBJ1-4; 9 bases fit TRBD1. There are 15 residues in the CDR3. The V and J ends lost 1 base and 5 bases, in that order; junction bases with no gene match: 2. Germline assignment: CDR1 LGHNA and CDR2 YNFKEQ. CDR3 nucleotide sequence: TGTGCCAGCAGCCAAGGACAGGGGGGGAATGAAAAACTGTTTTTT. Amino acids: CASSQGQGGNEKLFF.

V usage is TRBV4-1 and J usage is TRBJ2-7, with D unclear. CDR3 size: 15 residues. Trimming removed 0 bases from V and 3 bases from J, with 12 bases in between. Germline values: CDR1 MGHRA, CDR2 YSYEKL. CDR3 region: CASSQDRRNDYEQYF. DNA of the CDR3: TGCGCCAGCAGCCAAGATCGGCGGAACGACTACGAGCAGTACTTC.

The rearrangement uses TRBV7-6 and TRBJ1-1, with 8 nucleotides matching TRBD1. Germline V gives CDR1 SGHVS, CDR2 FNYEAQ. V shed 0 bases and J 4 bases; nucleotides not matched to a gene: 16. The CDR3 totals 19 residues. This CDR3 is CASSLAFPTGGIRGTEAFF. The CDR3 DNA reads TGTGCCAGCAGCTTAGCGTTCCCTACAGGGGGGATTCGCGGCACTGAAGCTTTCTTT. The whole variable domain, remainder taken from reference TRBV7-6 and TRBJ1-1, is GAGVSQSPRYKVTKRGQDVALRCDPISGHVSLYWYRQALGQGPEFLTYFNYEAQQDKSGLPNDRFSAERPEGSISTLTIQRTEQRDSAMYRCASSLAFPTGGIRGTEAFFGQGTRLTVV.

The chain is built from TRBV7-2 and TRBJ1-1; D perhaps matches TRBD1 (5 bases). This CDR3 has 15 residues. The germline V gene encodes CDR1 SGHTA and CDR2 FQGNSA. The V end lost 5 bases, the J end lost 6 bases, and 19 bases lay between the germline ends. CDR3: CASSTKGGEIAEAFF. CDR3 DNA: TGTGCCAGCAGCACGAAAGGAGGGGAGATCGCTGAAGCTTTCTTT.

This rearrangement joins TRBV27 to TRBJ1-6; D not certain. The CDR3 has 13 residues. Germline values: CDR1 MNHEY, CDR2 SMNVEV (reference sequence). Trimming left V 8 bases short and J 4 bases short, with 9 bases between. The CDR3 here is CASRNWYNSPLHF. CDR3 bases: TGTGCCAGCCGCAACTGGTATAATTCACCCCTCCACTTT.

This chain joins TRBV29-1 and TRBJ2-5; D call uncertain. Germline-derived CDR1 and CDR2 are SQVTM and ANQGSEA. CDR3 length: 12 amino acids. The ends were cut back, 5 bases at V and 0 bases at J, with 7 bases in the middle. CDR3 nucleotide sequence: TGCAGCGTTATTCTTTACCAAGAGACCCAGTACTTC. Its translation: CSVILYQETQYF.

J is TRBJ1-2 and V is TRBV7-3; 8 nucleotides agree with TRBD1. CDR1 SGHTA and CDR2 FQGTGA come from the germline V gene. With V trimmed by 5 bases and J by 2 bases, 4 bases remained unmatched. This CDR3 is built from 14 residues. The CDR3: CASSARQGNYGYTF. The CDR3 nucleotides read TGTGCCAGCAGCGCGCGACAGGGGAACTATGGCTACACCTTC.

This clone occurred once. This sequence joins TRBV12-3 or TRBV12-4 and TRBJ1-1, with TRBD1 identical over 7 bases. The CDR3 consists of 12 residues. V lost 4 bases, J lost 7 bases, and 3 bases stayed unmatched. CDR3 bases: TGTGCCAGCAGTTCGGGACAGTATGAAGCTTTCTTT. Its translation: CASSSGQYEAFF.

The V call is TRBV3-1 (or the pseudogene TRBV3-2), the J call TRBJ2-2, with 8 bases identical to TRBD1. CDR1 is LGHDT, CDR2 YNNKEL, per germline (reference sequence). This CDR3 is built from 15 residues. V lost 1 base to trimming and J lost 4 bases; unmatched junction nucleotides: 2. This chain's CDR3 is CASSQGTGLTGELFF. The CDR3 nucleotides are TGTGCCAGCAGCCAAGGGACAGGGCTCACCGGGGAGCTGTTTTTT.

This clone was seen a few times. The chain recombines TRBV28 with TRBJ1-2, with a weak D call TRBD1 (5 bases). Trimming stripped 6 bases from V and 8 bases from J, with 13 bases between. Germline lookup yields CDR1 MDHEN and CDR2 SYDVKM. CDR3 size: 12 residues. The CDR3 region has the DNA TGTGCCAGCAGGCCCCCAGGGTTAGGCTACACCTTC. Protein: CASRPPGLGYTF.

V is TRBV7-9 and J is TRBJ2-1; 9 bases are a match to TRBD2. V gave up 6 bases and J gave up 2 bases; unmatched junction bases: 2. Germline-derived CDR1 and CDR2 are SEHNR and FQNEAQ (reference sequence). The CDR3 runs 14 residues. This chain's CDR3 is CASRIAGAYNEQFF. CDR3 DNA: TGTGCCAGCAGGATAGCGGGGGCCTACAATGAGCAGTTCTTC.

V usage is TRBV7-2 and J usage is TRBJ1-6; D ambiguous. The ends were cut back, 4 bases at V and 6 bases at J, with 7 bases in the middle. This CDR3 is 13 amino acids long. Germline V gives CDR1 SGHTA, CDR2 FQGNSA. DNA of the CDR3: TGTGCCAGCAGCTCAAGGAGTAATTCACCCCTCCACTTT. Its protein product is CASSSRSNSPLHF. Complete variable domain (other parts from reference TRBV7-2 and TRBJ1-6): GAGVSQSPSNKVTEKGKDVELRCDPISGHTALYWYRQSLGQGLEFLIYFQGNSAPDKSGLPSDRFSAERTGGSVSTLTIQRTQQEDSAVYLCASSSRSNSPLHFGNGTRLTVT.

This chain uses TRBV27 with TRBJ2-7; 8 bases match TRBD2. The CDR3 loop spans 16 amino acids. After removal of 4 bases from V and 6 bases from J, the junction contained 14 bases not matched to a gene. Per the germline V gene, CDR1 is MNHEY and CDR2 is SMNVEV (reference sequence). As DNA, the CDR3 is TGTGCCAGCAGTTCCTTTCATAGCGGGGCCCTCGCCGAGCAGTACTTC. Translating gives CASSSFHSGALAEQYF.

The chain combines TRBV9 with TRBJ1-5; 8 positions match TRBD1. CDR1 and CDR2 from the germline V gene are SGDLS and YYNGEE. The CDR3 totals 13 residues. V was clipped by 4 bases and J by 10 bases; unmatched bases: 7. CDR3 bases: TGTGCCAGCAGCCCCGGCGACAGGGGCCCCCAGCATTTT. Its translation: CASSPGDRGPQHF.

The chain recombines TRBV5-4 with TRBJ1-1; 8 nucleotides match TRBD1. Trimming at V came to 4 bases and at J to 3 bases, leaving 11 bases not matched to a gene. CDR1 and CDR2 from the germline V gene are SGHNT and YYREEE (reference sequence). The CDR3 extends over 16 amino acids. The CDR3: CASSPQTGALDTEAFF. The CDR3 bases are TGTGCCAGCAGCCCTCAGACAGGGGCTTTGGACACTGAAGCTTTCTTT.

The J gene is TRBJ2-5, the V gene TRBV29-1; D may be TRBD2 (6 bases). This CDR3 is built from 15 residues. Germline V gene data show CDR1 as SQVTM and CDR2 as ANQGSEA. Trimming pared 6 bases from V and 5 bases from J, leaving 22 bases between. The CDR3 protein is CSVRGYGGIVETQYF. CDR3 nucleotide sequence: TGCAGCGTGAGGGGTTACGGGGGAATTGTCGAGACCCAGTACTTC.

This chain uses TRBV2 with TRBJ2-5; unclear D gene. The CDR3 length is 12 residues. Between the trimmed V and J ends, which lost 8 bases and 4 bases, there was a span of 11 bases. The germline CDR1 and CDR2 sequences are SNHLY and FYNNEI. The CDR3 DNA reads as TGTGCCAGCGAAGCTAGTCGAGAGACCCAGTACTTC. Protein product: CASEASRETQYF.

This chain connects TRBV7-9 to TRBJ2-5; TRBD2 matches 8 bases. Germline trimming cut 5 bases from V and 8 bases from J; bases unmatched to any gene: 19. Germline V gives CDR1 SEHNR, CDR2 FQNEAQ (reference sequence). The CDR3 covers 17 residues. The CDR3 reads CASSPIPSGRGAVTQYF. Here the CDR3 DNA reads TGTGCCAGCAGCCCTATCCCCTCGGGGCGGGGGGCGGTCACCCAGTACTTC.

The gene calls are TRBV3-1 (or the pseudogene TRBV3-2) and TRBJ1-1, with 7 bases matching TRBD1. Germline-derived CDR1 and CDR2 are LGHDT and YNNKEL (reference sequence). Germline trimming cut 0 bases from V and 2 bases from J; bases unmatched to any gene: 6. The CDR3 spans 16 residues. The CDR3 protein is CASSQERGLINTEAFF. The CDR3 DNA follows: TGTGCCAGCAGCCAAGAAAGGGGGCTCATTAACACTGAAGCTTTCTTT.

The gene calls are TRBV27 and TRBJ2-3, with TRBD2 matching over 8 bases. J gave up 5 bases and V 4 bases, and 8 bases lay outside the gene matches. Germline CDR1 MNHEY, CDR2 SMNVEV (reference sequence). The length of the CDR3 is 15 residues. The chain's CDR3 is CASSSLSGGEDTQYF. The DNA of the CDR3 is TGTGCCAGCAGTTCCCTCAGCGGGGGCGAAGATACGCAGTATTTT.

The rearrangement uses TRBV11-2 and TRBJ1-4; 7 bases fit TRBD1. The CDR3 runs to 16 residues. With V trimmed by 8 bases and J by 3 bases, 12 bases remained unmatched. CDR1 is SGHAT and CDR2 is FQNNGV in the germline V gene. The CDR3 region is CASQRRQGEANEKLFF. Written as DNA, the CDR3 is TGTGCCAGCCAGCGGAGACAGGGAGAGGCTAATGAAAAACTGTTTTTT.

This clone was seen only a few times. The chain combines TRBV28 with TRBJ2-1; 11 nucleotides match TRBD1. The CDR3 extends over 15 amino acids. Germline V gene sequence: CDR1 MDHEN, CDR2 SYDVKM. V gave up 5 bases and J gave up 6 bases; unmatched junction bases: 6. CDR3 nucleotides: TGTGCCAGCAGTAAAACCGGGACAGGGGGCAATGAGCAGTTCTTC. Its protein product is CASSKTGTGGNEQFF.

The chain couples TRBV10-3 to TRBJ1-3; D gene ambiguous. The germline V gene has CDR1 ENHRY and CDR2 SYGVKD. CDR3 length: 13 amino acids. V lost 6 bases and J 3 bases, leaving 9 bases between the germline ends. CDR3 protein: CAIRTDNGNTIYF. The CDR3, as DNA: TGTGCCATCAGAACAGACAATGGAAACACCATATATTTT.

The chain links TRBV6-4 to TRBJ2-6; D might be TRBD2 (7 bases). Trimming left V 2 bases short and J 2 bases short, with 10 bases between. Germline values: CDR1 MRHNA, CDR2 SNTAGT. CDR3 length: 16 amino acids. In DNA, the CDR3 is TGTGCCAGCAGTGACGGGGGGGGCGCTGGGGCCAACGTCCTGACTTTC. It encodes CASSDGGGAGANVLTF.

This clone was observed once. V usage is TRBV5-1 and J usage is TRBJ2-4; D is possibly TRBD1 (5 bases). The CDR3 loop spans 16 amino acids. V lost 0 bases to trimming and J lost 7 bases, with 17 bases between them. In germline, CDR1 is SGHRS, CDR2 YFSETQ. DNA of the CDR3: TGCGCCAGCAGCTTGGACGGCAGGGTGAGTGGGAACATTCAGTACTTC. Its protein product is CASSLDGRVSGNIQYF.

The V gene is TRBV3-1 (or the pseudogene TRBV3-2), the J gene TRBJ1-1; possible D gene TRBD1, 6 bases. The V end was cut by 7 bases, the J end by 8 bases, with 20 bases between. The CDR3 is made up of 14 amino acids. Germline V gene sequence: CDR1 LGHDT, CDR2 YNNKEL (reference sequence). CDR3 DNA sequence: TGTGCCAGCACCACTGGGGGGGCGCCCCTAGAAGCTTTCTTT. Protein product: CASTTGGAPLEAFF.

This sequence joins TRBV19 and TRBJ2-2; 8 bases align to TRBD2. This CDR3 spans 15 amino acids. Germline V gives CDR1 LNHDA, CDR2 SQIVND (reference sequence). After removal of 7 bases from V and 5 bases from J, the junction contained 9 bases not matched to a gene. The CDR3 loop reads CASTTGGARTGELFF. CDR3 nucleotide sequence: TGTGCCAGTACCACCGGGGGGGCGAGGACCGGGGAGCTGTTTTTT.